Listed here is a single TCR beta chain. Deletions cut 5 bases from V and 4 bases from J, with 9 bases between. Germline V gene lookup returns CDR1 LNHDA and CDR2 SQIVND (reference sequence). This CDR3 has 13 residues. These data come from a study of blood T cell repertoires in COVID-19. Whole-study context: Sites across the United States, Italy and Spain contributed samples from acute and convalescent COVID-19. In each case, the material was cDNA or gDNA derived from T cells, B-cell-depleted T cells, or PBMCs.

Original data processing: For nucleated cells, counts were estimated from reference gene primer amplification. Sequencing used immunoSEQ multiplex PCR; TCRdb keeps in-frame clones, though not all of them. That table supplies the V and J calls and clone size; D and trimming were determined from the DNA. The data contain about 190,000 clones, more than 85% of them singletons. This sequence was found in a man younger than 45 with acute or convalescent COVID-19. Sequenced: peripheral blood. The gene calls are TRBV19 and TRBJ1-3; D is undetermined. The CDR3 DNA is TGTGCCAGTAGTGCCAGTTACGGAAACACCATATATTTT. Residues: CASSASYGNTIYF.